This passage covers 3 T cell receptor beta chains from one sample sequenced in a study of Graves' ophthalmopathy and Graves' hyperthyroidism. Amplification from RNA transcripts yielded the TCR beta CDR3 regions. First-round RT-PCR with HTBI primers preceded a second-round multiplex PCR. TCRdb re-called the multiplex PCR reads with MiXCR, one entry per CDR3 protein. The data show about 400,000 distinct CDR3 sequences, about 17% seen once. Specimen: peripheral blood. The receptors originated from a woman younger than 30 with Graves' ophthalmopathy.

Ten or more counts support this clonotype. This rearrangement joins TRBV6-1 to TRBJ2-5, with D unclear. V shed 2 bases and J shed 4 bases, with 5 bases lying between them. The CDR3 spans 12 residues. Germline CDR1 and CDR2: MNHNS and SASEGT. CDR3 sequence (DNA): TGTGCCAGCAGTGAATCGAGAGAGACCCAGTACTTC. Translating gives CASSESRETQYF.

At least ten counts were recorded for this clonotype. This sequence joins TRBV29-1 and TRBJ1-1; 7 positions match TRBD1. Germline-derived CDR1 and CDR2 are SQVTM and ANQGSEA. This CDR3 has 13 residues. After removal of 0 bases from V and 7 bases from J, the junction contained 5 bases not matched to a gene. CDR3 in amino acids: CSVEEGTAFEAFF. CDR3 DNA sequence: TGCAGCGTTGAAGAGGGGACAGCATTTGAAGCTTTCTTT.

This clonotype has at least ten counts. The V call is TRBV4-1, the J call TRBJ2-7; D gene unclear. CDR3 size: 16 residues. With 0 bases removed from V and 3 bases from J, the gap between germline ends came to 15 bases. CDR1 is MGHRA, CDR2 YSYEKL, per germline. The CDR3 DNA reads TGCGCCAGCAGCCAAGATCTTGATGGCCGGGTCTACGAGCAGTACTTC. This encodes CASSQDLDGRVYEQYF.